The entry below gives a single TCR beta chain sequence along with its context. Its antigen is as yet unknown. The data were obtained in a study of T cells in localized non-small cell lung cancer. Overall study results and limits: Elevated circulating T cell density in blood was associated with longer overall survival. Compared with tumor, uninvolved adjacent lung displayed greater T cell clonality, ranking highest overall. The study sequenced only one region of the tumor. As a result, intratumor heterogeneity could not be excluded and remains possible. Paired adjacent lung recovered a median roughly 56 of the top 100 tumor clones.

Trimming pared 6 bases from V and 5 bases from J, leaving 14 bases between. This CDR3 is 14 amino acids long. The V gene's germline CDR1 is MNHNY and CDR2 SVGAGI (reference sequence). Produced via immunoSEQ multiplex PCR; TCRdb's table is partial and in-frame only. The table includes 25,000 to 35,000 clones, about 89% detected once. This material consisted of peripheral blood, taken before any cancer treatment. The rearrangement joins TRBV6-6 to TRBJ2-1; tentative D call: TRBD1 (6 bases). This clonotype was sampled from a female donor older than 55 with stage I lung adenocarcinoma. CDR3 bases: TGTGCCAGCAGACCCGGGACAATAAACAATGAGCAGTTCTTC. It encodes CASRPGTINNEQFF.